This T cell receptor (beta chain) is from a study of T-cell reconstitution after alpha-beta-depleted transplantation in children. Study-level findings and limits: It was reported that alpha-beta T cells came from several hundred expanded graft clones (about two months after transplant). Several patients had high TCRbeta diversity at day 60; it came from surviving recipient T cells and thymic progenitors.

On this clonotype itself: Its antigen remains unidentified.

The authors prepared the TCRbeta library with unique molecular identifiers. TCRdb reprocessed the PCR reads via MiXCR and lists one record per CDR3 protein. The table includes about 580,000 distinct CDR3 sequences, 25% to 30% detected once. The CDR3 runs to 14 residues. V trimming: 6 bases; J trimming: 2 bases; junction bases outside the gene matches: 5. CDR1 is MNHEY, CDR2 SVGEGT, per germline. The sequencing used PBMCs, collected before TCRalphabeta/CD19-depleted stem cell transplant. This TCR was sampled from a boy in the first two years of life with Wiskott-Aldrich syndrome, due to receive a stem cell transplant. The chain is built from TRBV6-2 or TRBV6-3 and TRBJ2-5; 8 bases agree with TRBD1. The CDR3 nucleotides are TGTGCCAGCAGGGTCAGGGGGCCACAAGAGACCCAGTACTTC. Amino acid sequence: CASRVRGPQETQYF.